What follows are 12 T cell receptor beta chains derived from one specimen sequenced in a study of vaccination and CD4 T cells after COVID-19. The sample's treatment: approximately nine-day PBMC culture with coronavirus spike peptide pools or control peptides (ViraFEST assay). Their cognate antigens are unknown. CD4+ T cells that had been cultured provided DNA sequenced with the Oncomine TCR Beta short-read assay. TCRdb called the PCR reads again in MiXCR, with one record for every CDR3 protein. The table includes around 14,000 distinct CDR3 sequences, approximately 73% detected once. The sample comprised CD4+ T cells from blood, cultured in vitro. These receptors were taken from a human donor who had recovered from COVID-19.

V is TRBV7-2 and J is TRBJ2-2, with 12 bases that match TRBD2. CDR1 is SGHTA, CDR2 FQGNSA, per germline. The length of the CDR3 is 18 residues. The ends lost 1 base at V and 0 bases at J; junction bases unmatched: 3. CDR3 loop: CASSLVGLAGTNTGELFF. CDR3 nucleotide sequence: TGTGCCAGCAGCTTAGTCGGACTAGCGGGAACGAACACCGGGGAGCTGTTTTTT.

This chain joins TRBV2 and TRBJ1-1; D ambiguous. Trimming removed 2 bases at V and 7 bases at J, with 8 bases between. Germline CDR1 SNHLY, CDR2 FYNNEI. This CDR3 region has 12 residues. The CDR3 DNA sequence: TGTGCCAGCAGTGAATGGGTCGGTGAAGCTTTCTTT. Translating gives CASSEWVGEAFF.

The chain has TRBV7-2 and TRBJ1-1; D remains unclear. The V gene lost 2 bases and the J gene lost 3 bases, with 13 bases spanning the gap. CDR1 is SGHTA, CDR2 FQGNSA, per germline. The CDR3 sequence is 15 residues long. CDR3 region: CASSLRGLKDTEAFF. The CDR3 DNA reads TGTGCCAGCAGCTTACGTGGGCTTAAGGACACTGAAGCTTTCTTT.

This clonotype is a singleton in its sample. For the CDR3, the DNA is TGTGCCAGTCATATAGGGGCCCAGACAGGGATGTACTATGGCTACACCTTC. Its protein is CASHIGAQTGMYYGYTF. V and J are TRBV19 and TRBJ1-2; 7 positions match TRBD1. The CDR3 sequence is 17 residues long. Germline lookup yields CDR1 LNHDA and CDR2 SQIVND (reference sequence). V was clipped by 8 bases and J by 3 bases; unmatched bases: 18.

The V gene is TRBV2, the J gene TRBJ1-5; D ambiguous. The germline V and J ends were trimmed by 3 bases and 4 bases, with 7 bases remaining between them. The CDR3 contains 13 residues. Germline V gene data show CDR1 as SNHLY and CDR2 as FYNNEI. The CDR3 reads CASSETRNQPQHF. CDR3 DNA: TGTGCCAGCAGTGAGACACGTAATCAGCCCCAGCATTTT.

The table lists this clonotype with a few counts. The chain joins TRBV27 to TRBJ1-5; 7 bases fit TRBD1. V shed 6 bases and J 4 bases; nucleotides not matched to a gene: 6. There are 14 residues in the CDR3. Looked up from germline, CDR1 is MNHEY and CDR2 is SMNVEV (reference sequence). This CDR3 is CASRKDRDNQPQHF. Here the CDR3 DNA reads TGTGCCAGCAGAAAAGACAGGGATAATCAGCCCCAGCATTTT.

This chain links TRBV7-2 with TRBJ1-5, with D possibly TRBD1 on 5 matching bases. The CDR3 has 15 residues. The V and J ends lost 1 base and 7 bases respectively, with 14 bases between them. Germline-derived CDR1 and CDR2 are SGHTA and FQGNSA. The CDR3 DNA follows: TGTGCCAGCAGCTTAGGTGGGCAGGGTCGGCAGCCCCAGCATTTT. Encoded protein: CASSLGGQGRQPQHF.

The V call is TRBV20-1, the J call TRBJ2-5, with 10 bases that match TRBD2. Germline CDR1 is DFQATT and CDR2 is SNEGSKA (reference sequence). Unmatched junction bases numbered 13, after V lost 6 bases and J lost 9 bases. This CDR3 comprises 14 residues. This CDR3 is CSALGASGSGAQYF. As DNA, the CDR3 is TGCAGTGCCCTCGGGGCTAGCGGGAGTGGGGCCCAGTACTTC.

The chain employs TRBV20-1 and TRBJ1-4, with TRBD1 as a possible D gene (5 bases). From germline, CDR1 is DFQATT and CDR2 SNEGSKA (reference sequence). V dropped 6 bases and J dropped 3 bases, with 14 bases sitting between them. The CDR3 is 14 amino acids. The DNA for the CDR3 is TGCAGTGCCCAGGACGAAGGGGCTAATGAAAAACTGTTTTTT. Its protein product is CSAQDEGANEKLFF.

The chain carries TRBV7-2 and TRBJ2-5, with D perhaps being TRBD1 or TRBD2 (5 bases each). The CDR3 is 15 amino acids. The V end was cut by 1 base, the J end by 6 bases, with 15 bases between. Germline V gives CDR1 SGHTA, CDR2 FQGNSA. The CDR3 nucleotides are TGTGCCAGCAGCTTAGTTAGTGAGGGGTTGAAGACCCAGTACTTC. Its translation is CASSLVSEGLKTQYF.

The V and J genes are TRBV7-2 and TRBJ2-1; maybe TRBD1 (5 bases). Germline V gene data show CDR1 as SGHTA and CDR2 as FQGNSA. The CDR3 extends over 11 amino acids. Trimming removed 2 bases from V and 9 bases from J, with 5 bases in between. The DNA for the CDR3 is TGTGCCAGCAGCTTAACAGGTGAGCAGTTCTTC. Protein sequence: CASSLTGEQFF.

V usage is TRBV20-1 and J usage is TRBJ2-2, with a possible D match to TRBD2 (6 bases). V lost 3 bases to trimming and J lost 1 base, with 15 bases between them. Germline lookup yields CDR1 DFQATT and CDR2 SNEGSKA (reference sequence). This CDR3 region has 16 residues. In nucleotides, the CDR3 is TGCAGTGCTAGTTCGTCAGGACTATGGAACACCGGGGAGCTGTTTTTT. Amino acid sequence: CSASSSGLWNTGELFF.